What follows is one T cell receptor (beta chain) and its context. What this receptor recognizes is not known. Base quality data are lacking; no much larger clone is found one base away. The immunoSEQ Assay, a bias-controlled multiplex PCR, was used to amplify TCRbeta CDR3 regions from genomic DNA. The source study handled its data this way. The number of nucleated cells in each sample was estimated by amplification of reference gene primers within the assay. Sequence reads were collapsed and filtered to measure the absolute abundance of every unique TCRbeta CDR3 rearrangement. Productive Simpson clonality was computed per sample as the square root of Simpson's diversity index over productive rearrangements. TCRdb's version of the immuneACCESS table is confined to in-frame rearrangements and falls short of the full clone set. An unresolved V gene accounts for under half of the shortfall where checked; the remainder is of unknown origin. V, J and clone size were drawn from that table, and D and trimming were deduced from the DNA. This sample comprises just over 350,000 clones, roughly nine tenths of them detected only once. The top ten constitute approximately 3.1% of the sample.

This record belongs to a study of blood T cell repertoires in COVID-19 (dated by TCRdb to about 2020). Looking at the study overall: Collaborator samples came from the United States, Italy and Spain and covered acute and convalescent phases of COVID-19. A freely available public database, intended as a resource for researchers studying the immune response to SARS-CoV-2, is where the repertoires were released. Where available, HLA class I and class II types were taken from metadata supplied by the sample provider and were not determined by assay-based typing. The prospective study material was composed of cDNA or gDNA derived from T cells, B-cell-depleted T cells, or PBMCs. Deeply sampled blood TCRbeta repertoires from subjects exposed to, actively infected with, or recovered from COVID-19 were included in the dataset. The samples were drawn from the first 160 participants of the ongoing ImmuneRACE study and from 1,200 or so subjects provided by 6 global collaborators. Nearly every sample came with metadata listing a de-identified subject ID, COVID-19 status, age in years and sex. Study-wide findings and limitations: The amount of clinical and demographic metadata varied by source and participant and was provided uncurated.

Reading the germline V gene (reference sequence) gives CDR1 MNHEY and CDR2 SMNVEV. Germline trimming: 6 bases from V, 0 bases from J; junction bases outside gene matches: 3. The CDR3 holds 16 amino acids from the cysteine to the phenylalanine. Just CDR3 DNA is preserved here, 48 bases in frame from base 1. Enrolling through a virtual design, the prospective study's participants ranged in age from roughly 18 to 100 years and lived across more than 20 United States geographic areas. In the prospective study, cohorts were assigned on the basis of participant-reported clinical history obtained from a screening survey and a study questionnaire. Recovered participants in ImmuneRACE Cohort 3 were defined as having two consecutive negative NP/OP PCR tests, clearance from a healthcare professional, or resolution of symptoms. Mobile phlebotomists in the prospective study collected whole blood, serum and a nasopharyngeal or oropharyngeal swab from every participant. Additional blood draws and questionnaires over an approximately 2-month period could optionally be provided by prospective study participants. Prospective study blood samples were shipped either frozen or at room temperature before DNA extraction.

This clonotype was obtained from a woman in her twenties or thirties who had recovered from COVID-19. The sample taken for sequencing was PBMCs or T cells enriched from blood (not recorded which). The rearranged segments are TRBV27 and TRBJ1-6; 9 bases in between match TRBD1. This receptor has the CDR3 CASSTTGGSYNSPLHF. The nucleotide sequence is given as TGTGCCAGCAGCACGACAGGGGGCTCCTATAATTCACCCCTCCACTTT.